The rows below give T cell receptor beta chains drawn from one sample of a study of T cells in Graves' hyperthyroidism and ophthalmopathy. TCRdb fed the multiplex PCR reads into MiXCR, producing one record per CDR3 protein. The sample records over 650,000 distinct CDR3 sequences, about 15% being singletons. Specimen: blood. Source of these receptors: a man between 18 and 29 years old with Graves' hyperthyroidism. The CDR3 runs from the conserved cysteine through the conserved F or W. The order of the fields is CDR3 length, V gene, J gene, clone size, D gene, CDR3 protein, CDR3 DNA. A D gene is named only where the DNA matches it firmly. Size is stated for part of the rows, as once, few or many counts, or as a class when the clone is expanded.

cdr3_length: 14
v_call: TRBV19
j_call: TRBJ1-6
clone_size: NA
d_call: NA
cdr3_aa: CASSNQGRNSPLHF
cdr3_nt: TGTGCCAGTAGTAATCAGGGGCGTAATTCACCCCTCCACTTT

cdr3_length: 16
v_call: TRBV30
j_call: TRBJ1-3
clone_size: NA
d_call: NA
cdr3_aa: CAWSVPDKEGSNTIYF
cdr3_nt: TGTGCCTGGAGTGTACCGGACAAGGAAGGATCAAACACCATATATTTT

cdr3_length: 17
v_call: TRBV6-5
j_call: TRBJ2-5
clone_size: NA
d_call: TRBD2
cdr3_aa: CASSSPQLAGVRETQYF
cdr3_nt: TGTGCCAGCAGTTCCCCTCAACTAGCGGGAGTAAGGGAGACCCAGTACTTC

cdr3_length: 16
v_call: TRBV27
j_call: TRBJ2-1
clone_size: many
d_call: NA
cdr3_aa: CASSLFPDLSYNEQFF
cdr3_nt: TGTGCCAGCAGTTTATTTCCGGATCTCTCCTACAATGAGCAGTTCTTC

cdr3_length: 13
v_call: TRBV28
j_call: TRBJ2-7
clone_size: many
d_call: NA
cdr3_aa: CASSSSDRTEQYF
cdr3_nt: TGTGCCAGCAGTTCTTCCGACAGGACCGAGCAGTACTTC

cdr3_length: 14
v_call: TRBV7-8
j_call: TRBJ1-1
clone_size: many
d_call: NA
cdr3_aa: CASSFEGTDTEAFF
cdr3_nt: TGTGCCAGCAGCTTCGAGGGGACCGACACTGAAGCTTTCTTT

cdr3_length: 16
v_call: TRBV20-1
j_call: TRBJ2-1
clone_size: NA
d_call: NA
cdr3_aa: CSARMFGLSPYNEQFF
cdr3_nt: TGCAGTGCTAGAATGTTCGGACTTTCACCCTACAATGAGCAGTTCTTC

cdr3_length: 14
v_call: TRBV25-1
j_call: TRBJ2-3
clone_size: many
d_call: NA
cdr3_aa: CASGRAGPTDTQYF
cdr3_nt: TGTGCCAGCGGGCGTGCGGGACCCACAGATACGCAGTATTTT

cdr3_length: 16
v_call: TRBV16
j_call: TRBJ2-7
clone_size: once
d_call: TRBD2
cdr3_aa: CASSQSLTGGRYEQYF
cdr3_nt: TGTGCCAGCAGCCAATCCTTGACGGGGGGGCGGTACGAGCAGTACTTC

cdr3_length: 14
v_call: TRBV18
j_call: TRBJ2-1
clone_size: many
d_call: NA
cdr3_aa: CASSPLQGYNEQFF
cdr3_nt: TGTGCCAGCTCACCACTGCAGGGGTACAATGAGCAGTTCTTC

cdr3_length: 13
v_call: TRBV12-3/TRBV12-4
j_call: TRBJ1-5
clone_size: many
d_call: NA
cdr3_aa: CASSFPGGGPQHF
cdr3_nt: TGTGCCAGCAGTTTCCCCGGGGGAGGGCCCCAGCATTTT

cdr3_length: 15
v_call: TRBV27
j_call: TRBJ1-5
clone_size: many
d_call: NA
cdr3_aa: CASSLFGGYGQPQHF
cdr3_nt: TGTGCCAGCAGTTTATTTGGGGGGTACGGTCAGCCCCAGCATTTT

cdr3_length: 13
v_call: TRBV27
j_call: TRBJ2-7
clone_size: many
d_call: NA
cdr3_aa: CASSLSLASEQYF
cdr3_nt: TGTGCCAGCAGTTTATCATTAGCAAGCGAGCAGTACTTC

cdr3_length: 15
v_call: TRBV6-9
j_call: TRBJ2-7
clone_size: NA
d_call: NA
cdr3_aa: CDSSLRRDGSYEQYF
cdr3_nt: TGCGACAGCAGCCTGAGGAGGGATGGGTCCTACGAGCAGTACTTC

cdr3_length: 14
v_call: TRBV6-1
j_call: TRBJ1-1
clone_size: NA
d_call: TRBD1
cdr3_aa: CASSEGQGLTEAFF
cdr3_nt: TGTGCCAGCAGTGAAGGACAGGGCCTCACTGAAGCTTTCTTT

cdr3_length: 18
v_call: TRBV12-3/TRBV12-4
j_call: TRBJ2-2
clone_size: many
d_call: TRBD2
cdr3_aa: CASSGTGTSGWNTGELFF
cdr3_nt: TGTGCCAGCAGCGGTACCGGGACTAGCGGGTGGAACACCGGGGAGCTGTTTTTT

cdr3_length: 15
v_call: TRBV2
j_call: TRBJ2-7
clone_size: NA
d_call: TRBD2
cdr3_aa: CASSKRAGEPYEQYF
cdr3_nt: TGTGCCAGCAGTAAAAGGGCGGGAGAGCCCTACGAGCAGTACTTC

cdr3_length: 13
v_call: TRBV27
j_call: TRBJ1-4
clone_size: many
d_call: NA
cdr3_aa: CASSPDLNEKLFF
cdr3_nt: TGTGCCAGCAGCCCGGACCTAAATGAAAAACTGTTTTTT

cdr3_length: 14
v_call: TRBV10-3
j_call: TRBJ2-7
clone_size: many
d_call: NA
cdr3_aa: CAISELVDSYEQYF
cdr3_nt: TGTGCCATCAGTGAGTTAGTCGACTCCTACGAGCAGTACTTC

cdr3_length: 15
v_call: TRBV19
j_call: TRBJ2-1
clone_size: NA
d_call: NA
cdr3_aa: CASSILYDSYNEQFF
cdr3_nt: TGTGCCAGTAGTATTCTCTACGACTCCTACAATGAGCAGTTCTTC

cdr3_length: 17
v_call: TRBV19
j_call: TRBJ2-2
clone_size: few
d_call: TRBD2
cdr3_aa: CASTPTGGRAWAGELFF
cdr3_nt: TGTGCCAGTACCCCCACGGGCGGGAGGGCCTGGGCCGGGGAGCTGTTTTTT

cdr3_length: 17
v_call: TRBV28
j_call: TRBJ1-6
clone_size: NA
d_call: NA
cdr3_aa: CASSFPPDLTRVSPLHF
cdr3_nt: TGTGCCAGCAGTTTTCCCCCTGATCTGACCCGGGTTTCACCCCTCCACTTT

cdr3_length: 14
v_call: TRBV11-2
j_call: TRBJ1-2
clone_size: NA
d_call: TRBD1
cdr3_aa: CASSSVDRGVGYTF
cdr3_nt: TGTGCCAGCAGCTCCGTCGACAGGGGAGTCGGCTACACCTTC

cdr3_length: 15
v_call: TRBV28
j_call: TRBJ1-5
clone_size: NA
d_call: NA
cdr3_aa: CASSLGGWSNQPQHF
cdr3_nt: TGTGCCAGCAGTTTGGGGGGATGGAGCAATCAGCCCCAGCATTTT

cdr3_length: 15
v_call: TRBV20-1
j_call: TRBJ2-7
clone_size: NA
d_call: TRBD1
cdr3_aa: CSARDRVTGWHEQYF
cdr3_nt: TGCAGTGCTAGAGATCGGGTGACAGGGTGGCACGAGCAGTACTTC

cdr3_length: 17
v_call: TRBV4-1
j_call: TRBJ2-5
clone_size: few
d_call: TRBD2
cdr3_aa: CASSQDQEVAGEKTQYF
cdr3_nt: TGCGCCAGCAGCCAAGATCAGGAGGTGGCGGGAGAAAAGACCCAGTACTTC

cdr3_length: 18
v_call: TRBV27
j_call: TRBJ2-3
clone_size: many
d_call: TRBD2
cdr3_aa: CASSPRASGAPSTDTQYF
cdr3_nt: TGTGCCAGCAGTCCTCGGGCTAGCGGGGCCCCTAGCACAGATACGCAGTATTTT

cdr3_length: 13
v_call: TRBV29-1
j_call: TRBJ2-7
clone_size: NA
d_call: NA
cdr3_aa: CSVDVQGTYEQYF
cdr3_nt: TGCAGCGTTGACGTTCAGGGCACCTACGAGCAGTACTTC

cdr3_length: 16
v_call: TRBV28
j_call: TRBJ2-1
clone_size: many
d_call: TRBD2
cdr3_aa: CASNFPGGEGYNEQFF
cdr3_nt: TGTGCCAGCAACTTCCCGGGGGGGGAGGGCTACAATGAGCAGTTCTTC

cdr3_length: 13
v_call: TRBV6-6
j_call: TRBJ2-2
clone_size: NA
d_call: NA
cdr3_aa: CASSGAGTGELFF
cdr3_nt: TGTGCCAGCTCGGGAGCGGGCACCGGGGAGCTGTTTTTT

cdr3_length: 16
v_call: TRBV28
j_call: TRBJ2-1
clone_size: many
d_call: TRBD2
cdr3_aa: CASSELAGSSYNEQFF
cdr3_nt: TGTGCCAGCAGTGAGTTAGCGGGGAGCTCCTACAATGAGCAGTTCTTC

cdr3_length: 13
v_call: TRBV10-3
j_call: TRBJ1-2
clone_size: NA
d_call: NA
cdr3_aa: CAISRQENYGYTF
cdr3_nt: TGTGCCATCAGCCGACAGGAAAACTATGGCTACACCTTC

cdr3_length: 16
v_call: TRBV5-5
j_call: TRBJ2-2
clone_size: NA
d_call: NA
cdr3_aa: CASSFSGGWDTGELFF
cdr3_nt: TGTGCCAGCAGCTTTAGCGGCGGGTGGGACACCGGGGAGCTGTTTTTT

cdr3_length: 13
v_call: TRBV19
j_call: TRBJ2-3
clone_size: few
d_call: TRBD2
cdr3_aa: CASSHGLADTQYF
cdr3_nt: TGTGCCAGTAGTCACGGACTAGCGGATACGCAGTATTTT

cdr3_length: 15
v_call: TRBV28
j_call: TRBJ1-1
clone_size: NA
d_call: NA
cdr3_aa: CATSPTGGMNTEAFF
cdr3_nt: TGTGCCACCTCCCCAACGGGGGGGATGAACACTGAAGCTTTCTTT

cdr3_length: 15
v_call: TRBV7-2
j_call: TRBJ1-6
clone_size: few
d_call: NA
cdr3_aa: CASSLQTGLNSPLHF
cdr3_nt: TGTGCCAGCAGCCTACAAACAGGTCTCAATTCACCCCTCCACTTT

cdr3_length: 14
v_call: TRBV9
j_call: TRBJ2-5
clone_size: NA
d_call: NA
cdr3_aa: CASSSTPHQETQYF
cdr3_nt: TGTGCCAGCAGCTCGACTCCCCACCAAGAGACCCAGTACTTC

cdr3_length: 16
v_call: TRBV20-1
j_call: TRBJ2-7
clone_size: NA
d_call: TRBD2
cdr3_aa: CSARGGEVALSYEQYF
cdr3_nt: TGCAGTGCTAGGGGAGGGGAAGTAGCTCTATCCTACGAGCAGTACTTC

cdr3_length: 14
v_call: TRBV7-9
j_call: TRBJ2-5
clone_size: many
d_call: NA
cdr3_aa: CASSSRWDQETQYF
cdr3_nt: TGTGCCAGCAGCTCCCGGTGGGACCAAGAGACCCAGTACTTC

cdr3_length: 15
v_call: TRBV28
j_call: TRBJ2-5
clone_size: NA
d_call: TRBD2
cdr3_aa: CASRTLAGKIETQYF
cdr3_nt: TGTGCCAGCAGGACCCTAGCGGGAAAGATTGAGACCCAGTACTTC

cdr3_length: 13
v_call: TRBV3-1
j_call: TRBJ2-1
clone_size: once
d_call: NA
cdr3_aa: CASSQVSGNGQFF
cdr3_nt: TGTGCCAGCAGCCAAGTATCGGGCAATGGGCAGTTCTTC

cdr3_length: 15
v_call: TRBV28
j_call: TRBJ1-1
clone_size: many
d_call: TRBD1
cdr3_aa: CASSLGGTGGTEAFF
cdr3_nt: TGTGCCAGCAGCTTAGGAGGAACAGGGGGCACTGAAGCTTTCTTT

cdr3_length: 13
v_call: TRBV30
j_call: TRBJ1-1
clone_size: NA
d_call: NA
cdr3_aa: CAWRKWEGTEAFF
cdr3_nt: TGTGCCTGGAGAAAGTGGGAGGGCACTGAAGCTTTCTTT

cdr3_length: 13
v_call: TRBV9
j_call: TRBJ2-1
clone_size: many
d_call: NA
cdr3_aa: CASSGRTYNEQFF
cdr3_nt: TGTGCCAGCAGCGGGAGAACGTACAATGAGCAGTTCTTC

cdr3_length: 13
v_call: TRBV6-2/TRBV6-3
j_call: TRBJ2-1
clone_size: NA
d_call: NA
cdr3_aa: CASRLVGANEQFF
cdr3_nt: TGTGCCAGCAGACTAGTTGGGGCGAATGAGCAGTTCTTC

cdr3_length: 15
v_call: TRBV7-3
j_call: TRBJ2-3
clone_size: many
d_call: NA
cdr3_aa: CASSYGPGRTDTQYF
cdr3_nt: TGTGCCAGCAGCTATGGACCAGGGCGCACAGATACGCAGTATTTT

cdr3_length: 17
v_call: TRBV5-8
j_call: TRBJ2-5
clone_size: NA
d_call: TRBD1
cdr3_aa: CASSLGSGQGAQETQYF
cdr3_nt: TGTGCCAGCAGCTTGGGATCCGGACAGGGGGCTCAAGAGACCCAGTACTTC

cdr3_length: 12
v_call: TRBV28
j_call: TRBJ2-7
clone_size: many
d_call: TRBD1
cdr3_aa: CASRTGRNEQYF
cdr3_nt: TGTGCCAGCAGGACAGGGAGAAACGAGCAGTACTTC

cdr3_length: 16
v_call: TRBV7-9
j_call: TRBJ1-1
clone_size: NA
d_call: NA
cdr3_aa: CASSPYGGAGDTEAFF
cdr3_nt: TGTGCCAGCAGCCCCTATGGGGGCGCGGGGGACACTGAAGCTTTCTTT

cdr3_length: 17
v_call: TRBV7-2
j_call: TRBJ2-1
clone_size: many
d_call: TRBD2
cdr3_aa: CASSPGTSGVLIGEQFF
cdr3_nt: TGTGCCAGCAGCCCCGGGACTAGCGGGGTCCTTATCGGTGAGCAGTTCTTC

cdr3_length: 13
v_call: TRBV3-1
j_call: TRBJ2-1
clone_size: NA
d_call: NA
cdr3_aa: CASSQGGINEQFF
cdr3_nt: TGTGCCAGCAGCCAAGGGGGCATCAATGAGCAGTTCTTC

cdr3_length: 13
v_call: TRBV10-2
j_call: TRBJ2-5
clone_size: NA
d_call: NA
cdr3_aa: CASSESGAETQYF
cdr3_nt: TGCGCCAGCAGTGAGTCGGGAGCGGAGACCCAGTACTTC

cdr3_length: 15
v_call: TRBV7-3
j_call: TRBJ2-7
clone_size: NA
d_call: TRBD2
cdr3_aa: CASSLTRGGPYEQYF
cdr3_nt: TGTGCCAGCAGCTTAACGCGGGGGGGGCCCTACGAGCAGTACTTC

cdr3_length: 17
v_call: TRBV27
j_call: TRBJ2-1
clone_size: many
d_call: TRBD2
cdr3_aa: CASRVPGLAGEGNEQFF
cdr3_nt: TGTGCCAGCAGAGTCCCGGGACTAGCGGGAGAGGGCAATGAGCAGTTCTTC

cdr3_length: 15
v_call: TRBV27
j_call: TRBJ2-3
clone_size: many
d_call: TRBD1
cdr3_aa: CASSGRTGSTDTQYF
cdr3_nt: TGTGCCAGCAGTGGACGGACAGGTAGCACAGATACGCAGTATTTT

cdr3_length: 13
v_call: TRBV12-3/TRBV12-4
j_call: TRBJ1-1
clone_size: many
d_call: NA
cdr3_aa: CASSFTGNTEAFF
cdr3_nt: TGTGCCAGCAGCTTCACAGGGAACACTGAAGCTTTCTTT

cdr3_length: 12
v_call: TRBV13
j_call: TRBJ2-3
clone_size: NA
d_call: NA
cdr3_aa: CASGLVADTQYF
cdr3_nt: TGTGCCAGCGGATTAGTTGCAGATACGCAGTATTTT

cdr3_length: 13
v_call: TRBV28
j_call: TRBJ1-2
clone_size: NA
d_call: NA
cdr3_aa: CASILSGADGYTF
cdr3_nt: TGTGCCAGCATCTTATCAGGGGCGGATGGCTACACCTTC

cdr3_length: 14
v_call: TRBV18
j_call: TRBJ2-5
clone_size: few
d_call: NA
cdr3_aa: CASSSVMAKRVQYF
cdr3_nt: TGTGCCAGCTCATCTGTTATGGCAAAAAGGGTCCAGTACTTC

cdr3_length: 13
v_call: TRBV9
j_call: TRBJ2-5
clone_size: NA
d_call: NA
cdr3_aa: CASSPWGGKTQYF
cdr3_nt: TGTGCCAGCAGCCCATGGGGCGGGAAGACCCAGTACTTC